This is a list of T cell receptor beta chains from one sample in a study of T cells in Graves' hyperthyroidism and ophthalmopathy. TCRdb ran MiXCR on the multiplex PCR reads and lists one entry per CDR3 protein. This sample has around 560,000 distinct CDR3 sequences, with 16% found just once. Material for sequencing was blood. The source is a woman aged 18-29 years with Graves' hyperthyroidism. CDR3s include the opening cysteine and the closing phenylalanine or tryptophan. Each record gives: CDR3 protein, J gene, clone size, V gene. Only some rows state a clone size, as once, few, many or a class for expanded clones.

cdr3_aa: CASRPTTDYEQYF; j_call: TRBJ2-7; clone_size: many; v_call: TRBV12-3/TRBV12-4
cdr3_aa: CSARVVGGSPYEQYF; j_call: TRBJ2-7; clone_size: many; v_call: TRBV20-1
cdr3_aa: CASSLRLTSSGNTIYF; j_call: TRBJ1-3; clone_size: few; v_call: TRBV7-9
cdr3_aa: CASSLDGTAAKNIQYF; j_call: TRBJ2-4; clone_size: -; v_call: TRBV11-1
cdr3_aa: CASSYRTGTNQPQHF; j_call: TRBJ1-5; clone_size: many; v_call: TRBV6-5
cdr3_aa: CASSPPGRMNTEAFF; j_call: TRBJ1-1; clone_size: many; v_call: TRBV6-2/TRBV6-3
cdr3_aa: CASSLYEGNYGYTF; j_call: TRBJ1-2; clone_size: many; v_call: TRBV5-1
cdr3_aa: CASSPASNSYNEQFF; j_call: TRBJ2-1; clone_size: many; v_call: TRBV6-2/TRBV6-3
cdr3_aa: CASSDPGIFGNEQFF; j_call: TRBJ2-1; clone_size: few; v_call: TRBV6-1
cdr3_aa: CASSYSQKLYEQYF; j_call: TRBJ2-7; clone_size: -; v_call: TRBV6-2/TRBV6-3
cdr3_aa: CASSRPGQGAHSGQPQHF; j_call: TRBJ1-5; clone_size: few; v_call: TRBV6-2/TRBV6-3
cdr3_aa: CASSPSGENTDTQYF; j_call: TRBJ2-3; clone_size: many; v_call: TRBV7-2
cdr3_aa: CSARRPGQVNNEQFF; j_call: TRBJ2-1; clone_size: few; v_call: TRBV20-1
cdr3_aa: CASSLFGTGGLNYGYTF; j_call: TRBJ1-2; clone_size: many; v_call: TRBV28
cdr3_aa: CASYGQGSTGELFF; j_call: TRBJ2-2; clone_size: few; v_call: TRBV12-3/TRBV12-4
cdr3_aa: CASSGQGYGLNTEAFF; j_call: TRBJ1-1; clone_size: -; v_call: TRBV5-1
cdr3_aa: CASSQDPGADGYTF; j_call: TRBJ1-2; clone_size: few; v_call: TRBV4-3
cdr3_aa: CASSVYGYEQYF; j_call: TRBJ2-7; clone_size: many; v_call: TRBV2
cdr3_aa: CASSFWTSGDTQYF; j_call: TRBJ2-3; clone_size: -; v_call: TRBV7-8
cdr3_aa: CASSRPTGGAGTDTQYF; j_call: TRBJ2-3; clone_size: many; v_call: TRBV12-3/TRBV12-4
cdr3_aa: CATSNAPHYEQYF; j_call: TRBJ2-7; clone_size: -; v_call: TRBV24-1
cdr3_aa: CATSRGVQGVNSPLHF; j_call: TRBJ1-6; clone_size: -; v_call: TRBV15
cdr3_aa: CSPSDMNTEAFF; j_call: TRBJ1-1; clone_size: many; v_call: TRBV20-1
cdr3_aa: CASGGLLNQPQHF; j_call: TRBJ1-5; clone_size: -; v_call: TRBV2
cdr3_aa: CSAGAQYF; j_call: TRBJ2-5; clone_size: many; v_call: TRBV20-1
cdr3_aa: CASSVGLGPFYEQYF; j_call: TRBJ2-7; clone_size: many; v_call: TRBV9
cdr3_aa: CASSSPGQGNEQFF; j_call: TRBJ2-1; clone_size: few; v_call: TRBV7-8
cdr3_aa: CASSFVRGGGELFF; j_call: TRBJ2-2; clone_size: -; v_call: TRBV27
cdr3_aa: CASSLSLELTGELFF; j_call: TRBJ2-2; clone_size: -; v_call: TRBV7-9
cdr3_aa: CASSPGWEGRYEQYF; j_call: TRBJ2-7; clone_size: few; v_call: TRBV18
cdr3_aa: CASSRQGNTIYF; j_call: TRBJ1-3; clone_size: many; v_call: TRBV3-1
cdr3_aa: CASSQDGAGGSPLHF; j_call: TRBJ1-6; clone_size: few; v_call: TRBV4-1
cdr3_aa: CATSSFLDRVETQYF; j_call: TRBJ2-5; clone_size: -; v_call: TRBV15
cdr3_aa: CASAASGGNYGYTF; j_call: TRBJ1-2; clone_size: many; v_call: TRBV5-1
cdr3_aa: CSAYRALGDEQYF; j_call: TRBJ2-7; clone_size: many; v_call: TRBV20-1
cdr3_aa: CASSSGTSDEQYF; j_call: TRBJ2-7; clone_size: many; v_call: TRBV7-2
cdr3_aa: CASSQDRAGWGTEAFF; j_call: TRBJ1-1; clone_size: -; v_call: TRBV14
cdr3_aa: CATTGIAVRGGHTQYF; j_call: TRBJ2-3; clone_size: -; v_call: TRBV10-3
cdr3_aa: CAFSNPTGSGTREQYF; j_call: TRBJ2-7; clone_size: many; v_call: TRBV2
cdr3_aa: CASSQFGTSSSYEQYF; j_call: TRBJ2-7; clone_size: few; v_call: TRBV7-8
cdr3_aa: CASSFSFNYNEQFF; j_call: TRBJ2-1; clone_size: many; v_call: TRBV7-6